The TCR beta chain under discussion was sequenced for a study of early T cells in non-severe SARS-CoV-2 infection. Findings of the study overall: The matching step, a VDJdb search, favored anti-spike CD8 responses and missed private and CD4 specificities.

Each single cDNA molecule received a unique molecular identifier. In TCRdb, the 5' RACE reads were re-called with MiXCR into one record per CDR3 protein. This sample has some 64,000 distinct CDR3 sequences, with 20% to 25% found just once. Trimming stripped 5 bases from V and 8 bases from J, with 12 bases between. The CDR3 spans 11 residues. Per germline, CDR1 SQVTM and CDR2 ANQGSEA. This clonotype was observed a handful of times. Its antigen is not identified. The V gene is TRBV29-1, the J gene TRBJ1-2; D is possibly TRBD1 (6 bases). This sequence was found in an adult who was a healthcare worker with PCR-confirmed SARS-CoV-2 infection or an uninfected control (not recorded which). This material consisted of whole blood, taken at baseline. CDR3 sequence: CSVSRGRGYTF. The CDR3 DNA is TGCAGCGTTAGCAGGGGACGCGGCTACACCTTC.